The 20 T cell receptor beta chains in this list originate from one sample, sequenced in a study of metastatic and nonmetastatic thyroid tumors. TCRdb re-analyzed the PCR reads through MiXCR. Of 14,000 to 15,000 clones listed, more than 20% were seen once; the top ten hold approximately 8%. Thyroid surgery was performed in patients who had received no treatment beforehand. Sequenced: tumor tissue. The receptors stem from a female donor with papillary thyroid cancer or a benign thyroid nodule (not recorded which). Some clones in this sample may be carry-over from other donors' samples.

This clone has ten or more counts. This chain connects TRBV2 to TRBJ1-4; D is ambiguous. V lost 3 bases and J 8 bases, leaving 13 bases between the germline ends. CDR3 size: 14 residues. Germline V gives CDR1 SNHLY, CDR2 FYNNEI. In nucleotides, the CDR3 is TGTGCCAGCAGTGATTGGATGGGAGTAGAAAAACTGTTTTTT. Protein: CASSDWMGVEKLFF.

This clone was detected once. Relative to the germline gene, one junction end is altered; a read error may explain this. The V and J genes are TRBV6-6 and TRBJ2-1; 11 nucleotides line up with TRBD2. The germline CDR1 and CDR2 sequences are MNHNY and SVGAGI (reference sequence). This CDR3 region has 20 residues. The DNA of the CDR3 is TGTGCCAGCAGTTACTCCCGTAGACTAGCGGGATGGCCCTCCGACAATGAGCAGTTCTTC. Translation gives CASSYSRRLAGWPSDNEQFF.

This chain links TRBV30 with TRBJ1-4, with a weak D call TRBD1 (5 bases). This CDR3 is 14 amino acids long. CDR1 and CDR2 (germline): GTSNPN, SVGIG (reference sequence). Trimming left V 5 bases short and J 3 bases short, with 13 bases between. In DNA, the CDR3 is TGTGCCTGGGGCGAGGGGCGCGCTAATGAAAAACTGTTTTTT. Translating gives CAWGEGRANEKLFF.

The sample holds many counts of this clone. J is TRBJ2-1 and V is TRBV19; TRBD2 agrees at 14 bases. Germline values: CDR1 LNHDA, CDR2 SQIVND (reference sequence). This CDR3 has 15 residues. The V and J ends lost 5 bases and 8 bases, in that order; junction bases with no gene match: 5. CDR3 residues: CASSLGLAGEDEQFF. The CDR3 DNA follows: TGTGCCAGTAGTTTGGGACTAGCGGGAGAGGATGAGCAGTTCTTC.

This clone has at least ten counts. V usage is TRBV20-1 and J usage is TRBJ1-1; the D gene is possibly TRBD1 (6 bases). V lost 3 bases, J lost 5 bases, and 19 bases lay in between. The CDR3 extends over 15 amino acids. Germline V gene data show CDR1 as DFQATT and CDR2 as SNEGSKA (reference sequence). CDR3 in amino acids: CSARPLSGGWTEAFF. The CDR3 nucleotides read TGCAGTGCTAGGCCCCTCTCGGGGGGCTGGACTGAAGCTTTCTTT.

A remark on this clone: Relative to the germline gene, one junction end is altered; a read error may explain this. The CDR3 DNA is TGTGCCAGCAGACTGTCCGTGACCAGCGGTAGGGTATTC. This translates into CASRLSVTSGRVF. J is TRBJ2-7 and V is TRBV28; tentative D call: TRBD2 (5 bases). Germline values: CDR1 MDHEN, CDR2 SYDVKM. The CDR3 is 13 amino acids.

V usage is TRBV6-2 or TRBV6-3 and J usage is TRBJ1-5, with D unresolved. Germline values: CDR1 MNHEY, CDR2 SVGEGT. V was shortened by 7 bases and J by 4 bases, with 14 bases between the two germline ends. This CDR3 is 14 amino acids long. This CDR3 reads CASTKDGANQPQHF. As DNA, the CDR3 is TGTGCCAGCACCAAGGACGGTGCTAATCAGCCCCAGCATTTT.

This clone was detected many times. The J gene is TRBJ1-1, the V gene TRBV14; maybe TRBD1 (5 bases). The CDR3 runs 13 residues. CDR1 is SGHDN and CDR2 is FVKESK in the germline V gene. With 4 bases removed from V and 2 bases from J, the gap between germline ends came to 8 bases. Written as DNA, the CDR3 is TGTGCCAGCAGCCTGGGACTTAACACTGAAGCTTTCTTT. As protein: CASSLGLNTEAFF.

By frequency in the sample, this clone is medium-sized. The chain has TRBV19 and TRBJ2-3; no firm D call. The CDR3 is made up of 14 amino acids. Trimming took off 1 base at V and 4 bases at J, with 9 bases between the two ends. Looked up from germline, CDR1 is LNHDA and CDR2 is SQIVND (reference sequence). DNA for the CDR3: TGTGCCAGTAGTATAGGGGCAGAGGCAGATACGCAGTATTTT. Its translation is CASSIGAEADTQYF. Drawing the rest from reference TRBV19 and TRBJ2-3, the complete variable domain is DGGITQSPKYLFRKEGQNVTLSCEQNLNHDAMYWYRQDPGQGLRLIYYSQIVNDFQKGDIAEGYSVSREKKESFPLTVTSAQKNPTAFYLCASSIGAEADTQYFGPGTRLTVL.

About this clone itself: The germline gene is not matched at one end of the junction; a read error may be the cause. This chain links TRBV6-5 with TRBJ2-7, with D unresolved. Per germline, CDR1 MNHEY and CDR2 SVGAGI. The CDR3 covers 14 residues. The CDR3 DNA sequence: TGTGACAGCAGTTACTCGAAAGACTCCTACGAGCAGTACTTC. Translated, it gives CDSSYSKDSYEQYF.

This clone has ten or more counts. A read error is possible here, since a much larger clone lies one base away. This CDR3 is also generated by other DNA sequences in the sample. The CDR3 DNA follows: TGTGCCAGCAGTTCGTCCGGGGAGACGGATACGCAGTATTTT. As protein: CASSSSGETDTQYF. V and J are TRBV6-1 and TRBJ2-3, with D perhaps matching TRBD2 (5 bases). CDR1 and CDR2 from the germline V gene are MNHNS and SASEGT. The CDR3 consists of 14 residues. V shed 5 bases and J shed 6 bases, with 15 bases lying between them.

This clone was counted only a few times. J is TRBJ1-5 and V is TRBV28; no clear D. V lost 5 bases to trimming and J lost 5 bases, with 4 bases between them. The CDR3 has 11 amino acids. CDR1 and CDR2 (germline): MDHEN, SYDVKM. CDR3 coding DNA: TGTGCCAGCAGTGGGTATCAGCCCCAGCATTTT. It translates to CASSGYQPQHF.

The CDR3 region is CASSPDYNEQFF. The CDR3 DNA reads TGTGCCAGCAGCCCGGATTACAATGAGCAGTTCTTC. V gene TRBV11-3 combines with J gene TRBJ2-1; the D is unclear. Trimming left V 5 bases short and J 4 bases short, with 6 bases between. The germline gives CDR1 SGHNT, CDR2 YENEEA. The CDR3 contains 12 residues.

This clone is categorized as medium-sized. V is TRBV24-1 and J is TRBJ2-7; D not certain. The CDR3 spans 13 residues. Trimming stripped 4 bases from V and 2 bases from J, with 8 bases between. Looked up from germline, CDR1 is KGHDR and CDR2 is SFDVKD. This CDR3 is CATSDRPPYEQYF. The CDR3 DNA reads TGTGCCACCAGTGACAGGCCCCCCTACGAGCAGTACTTC.

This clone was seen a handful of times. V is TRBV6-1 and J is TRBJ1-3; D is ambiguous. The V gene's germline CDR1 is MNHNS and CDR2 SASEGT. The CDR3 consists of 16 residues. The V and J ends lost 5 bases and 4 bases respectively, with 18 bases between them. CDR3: CASSTTGYPGGNTIYF. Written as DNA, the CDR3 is TGTGCCAGCAGTACGACCGGGTACCCCGGAGGAAACACCATATATTTT.

The CDR3 protein is CASLRNYEQYF. The CDR3, as DNA: TGTGCCTCTCTACGAAACTACGAGCAGTACTTC. The chain carries TRBV30 and TRBJ2-7; D unclear. Trimming stripped 7 bases from V and 3 bases from J, with 10 bases between. This CDR3 region has 11 residues. CDR1 is GTSNPN, CDR2 SVGIG, per germline (reference sequence).

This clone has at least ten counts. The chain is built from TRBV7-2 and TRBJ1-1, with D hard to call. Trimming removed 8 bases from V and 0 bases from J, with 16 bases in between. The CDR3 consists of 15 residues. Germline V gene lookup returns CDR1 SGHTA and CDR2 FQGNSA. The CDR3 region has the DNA TGTGCCAGCTCAATTACCGTGGGTATGAACACTGAAGCTTTCTTT. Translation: CASSITVGMNTEAFF.

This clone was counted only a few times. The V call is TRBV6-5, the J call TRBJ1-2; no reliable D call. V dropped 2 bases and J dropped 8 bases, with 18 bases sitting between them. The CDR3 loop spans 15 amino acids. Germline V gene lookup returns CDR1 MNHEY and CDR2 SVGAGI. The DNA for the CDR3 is TGTGCCAGCAGTTACGCCGGCAGCCCTCCGTTGGGCTACACCTTC. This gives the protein CASSYAGSPPLGYTF.

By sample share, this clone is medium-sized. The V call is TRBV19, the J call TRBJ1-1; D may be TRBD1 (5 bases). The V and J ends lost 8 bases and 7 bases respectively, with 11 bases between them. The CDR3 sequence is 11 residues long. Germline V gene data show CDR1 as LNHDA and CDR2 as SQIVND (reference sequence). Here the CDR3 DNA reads TGTGCCAGTGGGCGACAGCTTGAAGCTTTCTTT. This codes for CASGRQLEAFF.

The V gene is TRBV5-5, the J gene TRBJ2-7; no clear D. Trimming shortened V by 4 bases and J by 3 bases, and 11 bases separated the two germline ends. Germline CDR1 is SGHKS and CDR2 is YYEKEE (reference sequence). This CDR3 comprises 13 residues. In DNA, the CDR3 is TGTGCCAGCAGCAGGAGCGTTGGCTACGAGCAGTACTTC. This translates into CASSRSVGYEQYF.